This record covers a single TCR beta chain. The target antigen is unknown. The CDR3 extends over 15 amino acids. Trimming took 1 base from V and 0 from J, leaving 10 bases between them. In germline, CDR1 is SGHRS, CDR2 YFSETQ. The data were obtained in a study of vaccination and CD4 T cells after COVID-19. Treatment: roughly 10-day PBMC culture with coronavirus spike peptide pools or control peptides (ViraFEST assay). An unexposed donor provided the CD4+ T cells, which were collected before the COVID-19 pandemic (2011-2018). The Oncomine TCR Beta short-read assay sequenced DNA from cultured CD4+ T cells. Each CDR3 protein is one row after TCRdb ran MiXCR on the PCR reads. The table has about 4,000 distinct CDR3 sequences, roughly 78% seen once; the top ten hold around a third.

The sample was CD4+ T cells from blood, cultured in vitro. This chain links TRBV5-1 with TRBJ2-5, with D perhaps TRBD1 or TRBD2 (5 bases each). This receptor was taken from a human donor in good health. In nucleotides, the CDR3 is TGCGCCAGCAGCTTGTCCGGGGCCAACCAAGAGACCCAGTACTTC. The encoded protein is CASSLSGANQETQYF.